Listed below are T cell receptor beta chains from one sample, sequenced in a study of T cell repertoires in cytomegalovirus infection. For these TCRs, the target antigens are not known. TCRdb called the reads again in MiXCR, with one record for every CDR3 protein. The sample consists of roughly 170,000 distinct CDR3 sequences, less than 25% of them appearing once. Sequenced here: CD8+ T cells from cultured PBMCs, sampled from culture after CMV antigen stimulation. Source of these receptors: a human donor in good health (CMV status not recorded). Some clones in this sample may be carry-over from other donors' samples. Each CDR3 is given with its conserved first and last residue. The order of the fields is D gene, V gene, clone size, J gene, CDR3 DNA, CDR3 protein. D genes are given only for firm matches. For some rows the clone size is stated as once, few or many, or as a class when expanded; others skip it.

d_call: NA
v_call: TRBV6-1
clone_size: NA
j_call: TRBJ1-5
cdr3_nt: TGTGCCAGCAGTGTGCAGGGGTACAATCAGCCCCAGCATTTT
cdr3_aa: CASSVQGYNQPQHF

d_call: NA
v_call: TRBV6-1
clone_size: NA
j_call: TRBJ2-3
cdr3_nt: TGTGCCAGCAGTGAACGTCTGTCAGCAGATACGCAGTATTTT
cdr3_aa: CASSERLSADTQYF

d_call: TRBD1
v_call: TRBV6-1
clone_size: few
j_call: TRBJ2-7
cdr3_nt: TGTGCCAGCAAGACAGGGGGCAGCGAGCAGTACTTC
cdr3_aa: CASKTGGSEQYF

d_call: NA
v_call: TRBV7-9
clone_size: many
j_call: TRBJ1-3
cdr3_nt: TGTGCCAGCAGCTTAGATGCGGGCTCTGGAAACACCATATATTTT
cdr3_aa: CASSLDAGSGNTIYF

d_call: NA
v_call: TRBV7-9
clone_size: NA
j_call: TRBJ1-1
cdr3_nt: TGTGCCAGCAGCTCGAATAATCAAGAGCAAATGAACACTGAAGCTTTCTTT
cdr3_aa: CASSSNNQEQMNTEAFF

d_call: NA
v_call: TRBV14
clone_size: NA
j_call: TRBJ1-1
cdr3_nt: TGTGCCAGCAGTTTTGTCCAGGGGTTTGAAGCTTTCTTT
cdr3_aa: CASSFVQGFEAFF

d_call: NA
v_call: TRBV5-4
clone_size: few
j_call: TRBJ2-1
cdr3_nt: TGTACCAGCAGCTTTACGCGGAGGGGCAATGAGCAGTTCTTC
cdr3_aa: CTSSFTRRGNEQFF

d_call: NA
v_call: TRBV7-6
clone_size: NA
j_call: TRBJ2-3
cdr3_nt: TGTGCCAGCAGAGGATGGGACCATACGCAGTATTTT
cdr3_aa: CASRGWDHTQYF

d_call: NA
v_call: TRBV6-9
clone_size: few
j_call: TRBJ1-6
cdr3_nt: TGTGCCAGCAGCGAAATCAGGGTCGAGAATTCACCCCTCCACTTT
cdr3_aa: CASSEIRVENSPLHF

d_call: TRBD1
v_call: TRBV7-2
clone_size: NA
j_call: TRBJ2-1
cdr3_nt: TGTGCCAGCAGCTTAGAACAGGGGGGTACTGAGCAGTTCTTC
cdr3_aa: CASSLEQGGTEQFF

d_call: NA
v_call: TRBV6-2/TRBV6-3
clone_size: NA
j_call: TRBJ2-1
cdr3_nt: TGTGCCAGTGACGACGGCGACTACAATGAGCAGTTCTTC
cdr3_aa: CASDDGDYNEQFF

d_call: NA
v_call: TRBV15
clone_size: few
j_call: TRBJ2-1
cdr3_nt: TGTGCCACCAGCAGAGTAGGAACTGGGATGGGTAATGAGCAGTTCTTC
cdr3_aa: CATSRVGTGMGNEQFF

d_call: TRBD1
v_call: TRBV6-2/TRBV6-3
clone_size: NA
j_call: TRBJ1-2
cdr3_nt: TGTGCCAGCGGCTGGGACAGGGGGTTCCAACTCTATGGCTACACCTTC
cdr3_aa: CASGWDRGFQLYGYTF

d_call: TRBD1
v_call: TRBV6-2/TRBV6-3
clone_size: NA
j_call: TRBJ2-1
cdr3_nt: TGTGCCAGCAGAAGACAGGGGAGCTCCTACAATGAGCAGTTCTTC
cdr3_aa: CASRRQGSSYNEQFF

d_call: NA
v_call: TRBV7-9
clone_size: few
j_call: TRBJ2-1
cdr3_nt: TGTGCCAGCAGCTGGACAACAGGGCTCAATGAGCAGTTCTTC
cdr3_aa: CASSWTTGLNEQFF

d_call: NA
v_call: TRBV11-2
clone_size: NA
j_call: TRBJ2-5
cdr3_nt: TGTGCCAGCAGCTTAGAGGTCGTAGAGACCCAGTACTTC
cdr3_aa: CASSLEVVETQYF

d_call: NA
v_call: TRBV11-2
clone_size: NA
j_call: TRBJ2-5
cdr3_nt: TGTGCCAGCAGCTTAAGGTTTGGGGGCCAAGAGACCCAGTACTTC
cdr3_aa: CASSLRFGGQETQYF

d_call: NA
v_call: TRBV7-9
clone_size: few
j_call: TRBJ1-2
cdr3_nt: TGTGCCAGCAGCTTCCCACAGGGACCGACGAGCTATGGCTACACCTTC
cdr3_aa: CASSFPQGPTSYGYTF

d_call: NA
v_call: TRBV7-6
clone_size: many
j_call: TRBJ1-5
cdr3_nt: TGTGCCAGCAGCTTAGGGCGGGGGAGTCAGCCCCAGCATTTT
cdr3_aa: CASSLGRGSQPQHF

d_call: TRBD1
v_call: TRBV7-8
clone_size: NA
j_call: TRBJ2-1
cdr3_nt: TGTGCCAGCAGCTCAGGACAGGGTACGGATGAGCAGTTCTTC
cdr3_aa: CASSSGQGTDEQFF

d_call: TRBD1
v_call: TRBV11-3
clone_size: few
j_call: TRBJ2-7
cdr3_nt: TGTGCCAGCAGCCACGGGACAGGGGCCGAGCAGTACTTC
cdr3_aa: CASSHGTGAEQYF

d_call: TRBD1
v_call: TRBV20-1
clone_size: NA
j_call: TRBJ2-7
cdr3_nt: TGCAGTGCTAGTGGTGGCAGGGGGTACGAGCAGTACTTC
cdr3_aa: CSASGGRGYEQYF

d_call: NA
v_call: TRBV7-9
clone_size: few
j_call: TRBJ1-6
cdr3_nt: TGTGCCAGCAGCTTGGGGAGCGGACCCCTCCACTTT
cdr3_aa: CASSLGSGPLHF

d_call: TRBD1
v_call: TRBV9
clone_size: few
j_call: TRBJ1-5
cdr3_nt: TGTGCCAGCAGCGCAGGACAGGGCAATCAGCCCCAGCATTTT
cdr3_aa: CASSAGQGNQPQHF

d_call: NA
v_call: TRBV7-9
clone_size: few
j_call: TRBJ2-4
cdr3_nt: TGTGCCAGCAGCTTAGTATGGGAAGGGTCCTCCGGGACCAAAAACATTCAGTACTTC
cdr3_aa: CASSLVWEGSSGTKNIQYF

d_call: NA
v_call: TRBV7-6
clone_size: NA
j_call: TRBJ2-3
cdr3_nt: TGTGCCAGCAGCCATTCTGGGGGAGCAGATACGCAGTATTTT
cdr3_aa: CASSHSGGADTQYF

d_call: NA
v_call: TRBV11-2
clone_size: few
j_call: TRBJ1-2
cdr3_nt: TGTGCCAGCAGCTCCTACGACCGGGTAGGAGATGGCTACACCTTC
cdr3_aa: CASSSYDRVGDGYTF

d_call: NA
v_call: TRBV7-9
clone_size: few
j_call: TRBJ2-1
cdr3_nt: TGTGCTGACGGGAGTCTGGGGTCGAAGAATGAGCAGTTCTTC
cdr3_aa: CADGSLGSKNEQFF

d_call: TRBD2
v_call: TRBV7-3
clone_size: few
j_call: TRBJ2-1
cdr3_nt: TGTGCCAGCAGCGTGGCGGGGGGGCTCGACAATGAGCAGTTCTTC
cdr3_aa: CASSVAGGLDNEQFF

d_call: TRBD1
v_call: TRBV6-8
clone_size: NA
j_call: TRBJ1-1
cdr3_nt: TGTGCCAGCAGCGTAGACAGGGCATTTACTGAAGCTTTCTTT
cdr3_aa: CASSVDRAFTEAFF

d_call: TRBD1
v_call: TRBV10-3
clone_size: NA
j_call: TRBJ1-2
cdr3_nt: TGTGCCATCAGTGACGACGTGGGACAGCTCTATGGCTACACCTTC
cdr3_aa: CAISDDVGQLYGYTF

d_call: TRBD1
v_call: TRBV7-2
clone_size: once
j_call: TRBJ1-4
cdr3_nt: TGTGCCAGCAGCTTAGGCCCAGGGGGCCATGAAAAACTGTTTTTT
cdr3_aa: CASSLGPGGHEKLFF

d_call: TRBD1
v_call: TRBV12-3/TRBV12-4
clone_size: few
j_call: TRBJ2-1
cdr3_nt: TGTGCCAACCTCGCAGGGGGCTCCTACAATGAGCAGTTCTTC
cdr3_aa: CANLAGGSYNEQFF

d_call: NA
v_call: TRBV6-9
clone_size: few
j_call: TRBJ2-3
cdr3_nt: TGTGCCAGCAGTTACGAGCGGTCAAATCGCACAGATACGCAGTATTTT
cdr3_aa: CASSYERSNRTDTQYF

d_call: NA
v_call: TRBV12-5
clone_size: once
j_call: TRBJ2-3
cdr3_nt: TGTGCTAGTGGCCGCTCATCCACGGCTGGAGATACGCAGTATTTT
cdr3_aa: CASGRSSTAGDTQYF

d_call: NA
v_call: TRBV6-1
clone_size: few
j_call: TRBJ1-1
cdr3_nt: TGTGCCAGCAGTGAAGAGTGGGTGTATGAAGCTTTCTTT
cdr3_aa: CASSEEWVYEAFF